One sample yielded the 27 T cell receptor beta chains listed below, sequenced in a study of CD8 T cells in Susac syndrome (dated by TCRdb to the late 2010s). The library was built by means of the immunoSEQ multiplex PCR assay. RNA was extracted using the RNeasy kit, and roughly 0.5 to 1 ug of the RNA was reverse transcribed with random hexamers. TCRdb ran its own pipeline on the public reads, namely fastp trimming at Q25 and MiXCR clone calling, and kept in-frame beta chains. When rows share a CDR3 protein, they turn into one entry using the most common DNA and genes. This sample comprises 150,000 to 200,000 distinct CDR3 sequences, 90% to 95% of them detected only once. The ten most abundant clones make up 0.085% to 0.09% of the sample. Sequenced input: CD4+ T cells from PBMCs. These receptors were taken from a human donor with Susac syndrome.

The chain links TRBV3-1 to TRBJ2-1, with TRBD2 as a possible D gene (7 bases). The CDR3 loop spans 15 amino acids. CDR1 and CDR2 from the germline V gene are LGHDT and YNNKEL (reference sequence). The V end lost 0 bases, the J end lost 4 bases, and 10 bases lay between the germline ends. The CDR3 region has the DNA TGTGCCAGCAGCCAAGAAGGGGGAGGGTACAATGAGCAGTTCTTC. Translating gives CASSQEGGGYNEQFF.

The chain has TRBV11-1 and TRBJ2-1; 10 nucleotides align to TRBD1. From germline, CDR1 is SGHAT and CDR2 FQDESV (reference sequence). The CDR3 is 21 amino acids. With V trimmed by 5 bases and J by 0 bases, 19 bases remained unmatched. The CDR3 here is CASSPTNRDRGPQSSYNEQFF. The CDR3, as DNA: TGTGCCAGCAGCCCTACTAACCGGGACAGGGGACCCCAAAGCTCCTACAATGAGCAGTTCTTC.

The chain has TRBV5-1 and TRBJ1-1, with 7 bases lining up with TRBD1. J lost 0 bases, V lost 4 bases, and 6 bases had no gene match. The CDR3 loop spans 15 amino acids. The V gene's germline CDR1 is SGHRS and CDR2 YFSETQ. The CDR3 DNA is TGCGCCAGCAGCCCTTTGACAGGGTTGAACACTGAAGCTTTCTTT. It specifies CASSPLTGLNTEAFF.

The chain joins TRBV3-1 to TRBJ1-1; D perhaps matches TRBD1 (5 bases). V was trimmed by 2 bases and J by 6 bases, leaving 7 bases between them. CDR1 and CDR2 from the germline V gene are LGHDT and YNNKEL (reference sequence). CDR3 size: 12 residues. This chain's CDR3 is CASSQTGAEAFF. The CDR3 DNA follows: TGTGCCAGCAGCCAAACGGGGGCTGAAGCTTTCTTT.

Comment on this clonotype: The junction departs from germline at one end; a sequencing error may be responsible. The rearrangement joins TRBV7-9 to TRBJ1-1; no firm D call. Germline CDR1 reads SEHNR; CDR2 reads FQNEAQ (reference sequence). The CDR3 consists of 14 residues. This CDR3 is CASIQGSMNTEVFF. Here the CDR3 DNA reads TGTGCCAGCATCCAAGGCTCCATGAACACTGAAGTTTTCTTT.

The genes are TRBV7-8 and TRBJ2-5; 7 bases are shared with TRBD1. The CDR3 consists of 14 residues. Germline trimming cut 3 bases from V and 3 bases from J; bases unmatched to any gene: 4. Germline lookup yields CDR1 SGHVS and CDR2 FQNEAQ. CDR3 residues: CASSLGQPKETQYF. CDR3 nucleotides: TGTGCCAGCAGCTTGGGACAGCCCAAAGAGACCCAGTACTTC.

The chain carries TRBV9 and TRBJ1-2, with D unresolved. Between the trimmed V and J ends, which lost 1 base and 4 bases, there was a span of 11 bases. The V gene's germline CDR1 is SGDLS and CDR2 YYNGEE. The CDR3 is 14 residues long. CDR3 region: CASSVLGGGYGYTF. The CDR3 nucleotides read TGTGCCAGCAGCGTATTAGGCGGAGGCTATGGCTACACCTTC. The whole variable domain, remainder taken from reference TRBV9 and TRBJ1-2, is DSGVTQTPKHLITATGQRVTLRCSPRSGDLSVYWYQQSLDQGLQFLIQYYNGEERAKGNILERFSAQQFPDLHSELNLSSLELGDSALYFCASSVLGGGYGYTFGSGTRLTVV.

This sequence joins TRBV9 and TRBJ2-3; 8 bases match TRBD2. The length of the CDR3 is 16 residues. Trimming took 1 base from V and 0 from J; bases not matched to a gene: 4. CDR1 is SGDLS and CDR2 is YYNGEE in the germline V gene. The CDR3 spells CASSVIGGGSTDTQYF. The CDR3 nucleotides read TGTGCCAGCAGCGTAATCGGCGGGGGGAGCACAGATACGCAGTATTTT.

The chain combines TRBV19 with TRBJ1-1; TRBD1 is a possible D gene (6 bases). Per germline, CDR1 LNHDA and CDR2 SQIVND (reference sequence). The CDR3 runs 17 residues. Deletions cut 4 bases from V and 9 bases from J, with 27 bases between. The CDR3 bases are TGTGCCAGTAGTAGATGGACTAAAACGAATACCGGGACACAAGCTTTCTTT. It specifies CASSRWTKTNTGTQAFF.

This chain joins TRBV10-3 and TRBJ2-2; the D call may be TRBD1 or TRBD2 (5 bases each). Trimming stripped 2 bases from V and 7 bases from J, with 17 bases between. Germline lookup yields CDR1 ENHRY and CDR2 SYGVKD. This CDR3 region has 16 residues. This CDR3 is CAISEVDGGSGGELFF. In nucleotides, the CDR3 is TGTGCCATCAGTGAGGTCGATGGGGGTTCCGGCGGGGAGCTGTTTTTT.

CDR3 nucleotide sequence: TGTGCCAGCAGCAAGACTAGCCATATAAGTATGAATGAGCAGTTCTTC. It encodes CASSKTSHISMNEQFF. V gene TRBV5-4 combines with J gene TRBJ2-1; 7 bases are shared with TRBD2. The CDR3 spans 16 residues. CDR1 SGHNT and CDR2 YYREEE come from the germline V gene (reference sequence). The trim removed 4 bases at V and 7 bases at J, leaving 14 bases unmatched.

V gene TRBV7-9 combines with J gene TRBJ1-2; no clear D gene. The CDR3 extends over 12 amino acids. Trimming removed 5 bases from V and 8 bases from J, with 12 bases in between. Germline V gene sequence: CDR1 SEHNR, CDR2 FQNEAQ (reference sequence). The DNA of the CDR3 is TGTGCCAGCAGCCCAGAGATGGGAGGCTACACCTTC. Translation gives CASSPEMGGYTF. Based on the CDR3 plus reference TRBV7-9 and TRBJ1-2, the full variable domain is DTGVSQNPRHKITKRGQNVTFRCDPISEHNRLYWYRQTLGQGPEFLTYFQNEAQLEKSRLLSDRFSAERPKGSFSTLEIQRTEQGDSAMYLCASSPEMGGYTFGSGTRLTVV.

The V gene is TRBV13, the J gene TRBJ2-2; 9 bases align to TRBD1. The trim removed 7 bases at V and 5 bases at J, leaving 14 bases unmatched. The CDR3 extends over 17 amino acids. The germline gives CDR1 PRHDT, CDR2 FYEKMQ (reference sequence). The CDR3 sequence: CASTSLIGTGYTGELFF. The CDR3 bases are TGTGCCAGCACCTCTCTTATCGGGACAGGGTATACCGGGGAGCTGTTTTTT.

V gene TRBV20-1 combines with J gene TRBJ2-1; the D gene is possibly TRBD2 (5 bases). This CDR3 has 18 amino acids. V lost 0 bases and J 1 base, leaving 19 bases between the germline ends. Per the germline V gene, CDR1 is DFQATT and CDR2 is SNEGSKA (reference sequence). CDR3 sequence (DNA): TGCAGTGCTAGAGATTATCGTGGTGAGCGGACGTCCTACAATGAGCAGTTCTTC. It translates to CSARDYRGERTSYNEQFF.

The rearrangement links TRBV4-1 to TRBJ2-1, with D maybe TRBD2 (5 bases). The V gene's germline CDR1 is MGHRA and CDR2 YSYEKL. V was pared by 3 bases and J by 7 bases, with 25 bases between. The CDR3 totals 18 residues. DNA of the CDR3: TGCGCCAGCAGCCACCTAACCCCGTTGAGGGAATCCCTTAATGAGCAGTTCTTC. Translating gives CASSHLTPLRESLNEQFF.

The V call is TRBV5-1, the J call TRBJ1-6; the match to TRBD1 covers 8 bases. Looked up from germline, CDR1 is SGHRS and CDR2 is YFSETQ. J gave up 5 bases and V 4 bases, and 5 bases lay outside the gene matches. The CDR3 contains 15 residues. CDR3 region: CASSPGTGHNSPLHF. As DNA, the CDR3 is TGCGCCAGCAGCCCCGGGACAGGTCATAATTCACCCCTCCACTTT. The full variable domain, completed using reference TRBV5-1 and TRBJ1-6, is KAGVTQTPRYLIKTRGQQVTLSCSPISGHRSVSWYQQTPGQGLQFLFEYFSETQRNKGNFPGRFSGRQFSNSRSEMNVSTLELGDSALYLCASSPGTGHNSPLHFGNGTRLTVT.

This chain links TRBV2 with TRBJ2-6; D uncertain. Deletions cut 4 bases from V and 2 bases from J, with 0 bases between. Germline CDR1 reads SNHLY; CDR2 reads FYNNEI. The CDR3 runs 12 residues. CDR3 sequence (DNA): TGTGCCAGCAGTGCTGGGGCCAACGTCCTGACTTTC. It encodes CASSAGANVLTF.

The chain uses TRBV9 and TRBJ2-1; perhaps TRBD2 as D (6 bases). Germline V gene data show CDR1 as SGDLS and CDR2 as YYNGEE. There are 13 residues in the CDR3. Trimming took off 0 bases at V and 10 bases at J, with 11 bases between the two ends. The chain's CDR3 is CASSVEGGREQFF. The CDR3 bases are TGTGCCAGCAGCGTAGAAGGAGGGAGGGAGCAGTTCTTC.

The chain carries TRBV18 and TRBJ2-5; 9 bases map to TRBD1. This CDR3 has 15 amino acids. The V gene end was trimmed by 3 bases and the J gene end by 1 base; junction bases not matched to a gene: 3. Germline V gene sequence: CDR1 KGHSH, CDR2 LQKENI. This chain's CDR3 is CASSPTGGIQETQYF. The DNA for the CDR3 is TGTGCCAGCTCACCGACAGGGGGAATCCAAGAGACCCAGTACTTC. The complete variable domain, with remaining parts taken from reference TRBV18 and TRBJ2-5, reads NAGVMQNPRHLVRRRGQEARLRCSPMKGHSHVYWYRQLPEEGLKFMVYLQKENIIDESGMPKERFSAEFPKEGPSILRIQQVVRGDSAAYFCASSPTGGIQETQYFGPGTRLLVL.

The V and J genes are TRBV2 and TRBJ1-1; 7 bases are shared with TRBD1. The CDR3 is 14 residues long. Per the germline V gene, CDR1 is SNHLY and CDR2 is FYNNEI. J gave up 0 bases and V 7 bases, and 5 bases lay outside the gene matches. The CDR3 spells CASTTGTVNTEAFF. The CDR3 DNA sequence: TGTGCCAGCACCACAGGGACAGTGAACACTGAAGCTTTCTTT. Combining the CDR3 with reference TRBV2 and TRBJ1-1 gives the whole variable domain EPEVTQTPSHQVTQMGQEVILRCVPISNHLYFYWYRQILGQKVEFLVSFYNNEISEKSEIFDDQFSVERPDGSNFTLKIRSTKLEDSAMYFCASTTGTVNTEAFFGQGTRLTVV.

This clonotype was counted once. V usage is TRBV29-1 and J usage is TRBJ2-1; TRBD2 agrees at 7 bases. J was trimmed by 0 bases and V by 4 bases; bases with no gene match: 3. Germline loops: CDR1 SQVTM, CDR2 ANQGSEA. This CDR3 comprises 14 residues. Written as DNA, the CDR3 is TGCAGCGTTGTAGCGGGCCTCTCCTACAATGAGCAGTTCTTC. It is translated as CSVVAGLSYNEQFF.

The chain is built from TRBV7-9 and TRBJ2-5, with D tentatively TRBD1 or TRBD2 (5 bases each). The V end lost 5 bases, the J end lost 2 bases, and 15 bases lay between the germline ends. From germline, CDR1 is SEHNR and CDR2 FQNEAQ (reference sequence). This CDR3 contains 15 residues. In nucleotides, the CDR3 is TGTGCCAGCAGCCAGCCGGGGCAAAATCAAGAGACCCAGTACTTC. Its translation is CASSQPGQNQETQYF.

CDR3 protein: CASSERPGELFF. CDR3 nucleotide sequence: TGCGCCAGCAGTGAGAGGCCCGGGGAGCTGTTTTTT. The rearrangement uses TRBV10-1 and TRBJ2-2, with D unclear. This CDR3 is 12 amino acids long. The ends were cut back, 2 bases at V and 6 bases at J, with 4 bases in the middle. The germline V gene has CDR1 WNHNN and CDR2 SYGVQD (reference sequence).

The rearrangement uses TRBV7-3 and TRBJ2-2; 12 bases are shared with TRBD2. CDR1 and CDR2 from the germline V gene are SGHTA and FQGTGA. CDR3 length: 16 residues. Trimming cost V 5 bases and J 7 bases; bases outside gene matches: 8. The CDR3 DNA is TGTGCCAGCAGCCCTGCTAGCGGGGGGGCCGTCGGGGAGCTGTTTTTT. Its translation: CASSPASGGAVGELFF.

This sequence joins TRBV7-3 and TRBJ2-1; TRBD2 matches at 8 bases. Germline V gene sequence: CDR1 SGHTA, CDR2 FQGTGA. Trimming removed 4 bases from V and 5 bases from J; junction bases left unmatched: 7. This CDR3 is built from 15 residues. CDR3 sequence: CASSSAGESHNEQFF. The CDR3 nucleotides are TGTGCCAGCAGCTCAGCGGGAGAATCACACAATGAGCAGTTCTTC.

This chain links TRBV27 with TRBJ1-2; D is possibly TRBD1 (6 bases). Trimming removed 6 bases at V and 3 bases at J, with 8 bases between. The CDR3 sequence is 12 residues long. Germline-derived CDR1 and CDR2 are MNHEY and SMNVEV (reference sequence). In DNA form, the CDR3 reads TGTGCCAGCAGGCGACAGGACTATGGCTACACCTTC. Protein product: CASRRQDYGYTF.

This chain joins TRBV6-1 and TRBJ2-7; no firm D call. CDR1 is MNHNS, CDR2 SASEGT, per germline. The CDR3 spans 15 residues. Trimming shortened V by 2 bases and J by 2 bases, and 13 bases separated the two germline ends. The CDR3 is CASSELDLRPYEQYF. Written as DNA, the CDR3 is TGTGCCAGCAGTGAATTGGACCTCCGCCCCTACGAGCAGTACTTC.